This is a list of T cell receptor beta chains from one sample in a study of blood T cells in healthy people across ages. TCRdb reanalysed the 5' RACE reads using MiXCR and keeps one entry per CDR3 protein. This table holds around 1,600,000 distinct CDR3 sequences, under 55% found once. Sequenced sample: blood. These receptor sequences come from a woman aged 18-29 years in good health. The CDR3 runs from the conserved cysteine through the conserved F or W. D genes are given only for firm matches. Clone size is not always given. Where it is, it says once, few, many or a class for expanded clones.

clone_size d_call j_call v_call cdr3_nt cdr3_aa
few . TRBJ1-5 TRBV27 TGTGCCAGCAGTCCTCGGGGCGGGGGGTATAGCAATCAGCCCCAGCATTTT CASSPRGGGYSNQPQHF
few . TRBJ1-1 TRBV10-3 TGTGCCATCAGTGAAGACCACCACGGGGACACTGAAGCTTTCTTT CAISEDHHGDTEAFF
. . TRBJ1-2 TRBV4-3 TGCGCCAGCAGCCAAGATCCCCGAGCTGGAACGGATGGCTACACCTTC CASSQDPRAGTDGYTF
few TRBD2 TRBJ2-1 TRBV6-6 TGTGCCAGCAGTTACTCGATATGGGGGGGGGACAATGAGCAGTTCTTC CASSYSIWGGDNEQFF
many . TRBJ2-1 TRBV20-1 TGCAGTGCTAGAGCCTGGAACAATGAGCAGTTCTTC CSARAWNNEQFF
. . TRBJ2-3 TRBV20-1 TGCAGTGCTAGAGTTCGGATGCTTAGCACAGATACGCAGTATTTT CSARVRMLSTDTQYF
. . TRBJ1-5 TRBV12-3/TRBV12-4 TGTGCCAGCAGTTTTCGACAGTTGAATCAGCCCCAGCATTTT CASSFRQLNQPQHF
. . TRBJ2-1 TRBV20-1 TGCAGTGCTAGACTAACCCCCTCCTACAATGAGCAGTTCTTC CSARLTPSYNEQFF
. . TRBJ2-7 TRBV6-5 TGTGCCAGCAGTACCGCCCACGAGCAGTACTTC CASSTAHEQYF
. TRBD2 TRBJ2-1 TRBV4-3 TGCGCCAGCAGCCAAGATCCGCTAGCGGAGTACAAGGAGCAGTTCTTC CASSQDPLAEYKEQFF
. . TRBJ1-3 TRBV11-2 TGTGCCAGCAGCTTAGGAGCAGGGAGCTCTGGAAACACCATATATTTT CASSLGAGSSGNTIYF
few . TRBJ1-1 TRBV6-5 TGTGCCAGCAGACGGGGACAGAACACTGAAGCTTTCTTT CASRRGQNTEAFF
. . TRBJ1-1 TRBV11-2 TGTGCCAGCAGCCCCGTCCGGGGGGACAACACTGAAGCTTTCTTT CASSPVRGDNTEAFF
few TRBD1 TRBJ1-2 TRBV3-1 TGTGCCAGCAGCCATTCGGGACAGGAGGCCCAGTATGGCTACACCTTC CASSHSGQEAQYGYTF
. TRBD1 TRBJ1-2 TRBV27 TGTGCCAGCAGTTTAAGGGGACAGATCTATGGCTACACCTTC CASSLRGQIYGYTF
. TRBD2 TRBJ2-7 TRBV6-2/TRBV6-3 TGTGCCAGCAGTTACCCTTATCTAGCGGGAGCCTACAATGAGCAGTACTTC CASSYPYLAGAYNEQYF
. TRBD1 TRBJ1-2 TRBV27 TGTGTCAGCAGTTTATTGTCCAACAGGGGCGGTGGCTACACCTTC CVSSLLSNRGGGYTF
. . TRBJ1-1 TRBV18 TGTGCCAGCTCACGATCTCTAGGGATCGAGGAAGCTTTCTTT CASSRSLGIEEAFF
. TRBD1 TRBJ1-4 TRBV10-3 TGTGCCATCAGTGGGGACAGGGGGTTGACTAATGAAAAACTGTTTTTT CAISGDRGLTNEKLFF
few . TRBJ2-1 TRBV12-3/TRBV12-4 TGTGCCAGCAGTTTAACGTCCCGGGGAGGAAATGAGCAGTTCTTC CASSLTSRGGNEQFF
. . TRBJ1-1 TRBV6-6 TGTGCCAGCAGTTACTCTGAAGCTTGTGAAGCTTTCTTT CASSYSEACEAFF
few . TRBJ2-3 TRBV7-2 TGTGCCAGCAGCCCCCGACAAACAGATACGCAGTATTTT CASSPRQTDTQYF
few TRBD2 TRBJ2-5 TRBV25-1 TGTGCCAGCAGTACAGGACTAGCGACTCAAGAGACCCAGTACTTC CASSTGLATQETQYF
once TRBD1 TRBJ1-2 TRBV11-2 TGTGCCAGCAGCTTAGATGACAGGGGGCGCAATGGCGGCTACACCTTC CASSLDDRGRNGGYTF
. TRBD2 TRBJ2-7 TRBV7-9 TGTGCCAGCAGCTACGGGACTAGGGGTTACAATGAGCAGTACTTC CASSYGTRGYNEQYF
. TRBD2 TRBJ2-1 TRBV6-5 TGTGCCAGCAGTCCCGGGTCTAGCGGGCTTCTTAAGTTCTTC CASSPGSSGLLKFF
. . TRBJ2-3 TRBV6-2/TRBV6-3 TGTGCCAGCAGTTACGCACTAGCCTTCACAGATACGCAGTATTTT CASSYALAFTDTQYF
. . TRBJ2-1 TRBV28 TGTGCCAGCGGTTCTGGACTAGGGGGAGAGCAGTTCTTC CASGSGLGGEQFF
. TRBD1 TRBJ1-5 TRBV9 TGTGCCAGCAGCTCCCAGGGGGCTCGTCAGCCCCAGCATTTT CASSSQGARQPQHF
few TRBD1 TRBJ2-5 TRBV4-1 TGCGCCAGCAGCTCAACAACCGGGACAGGGATTAATGAGCAGTACTTC CASSSTTGTGINEQYF
. . TRBJ1-2 TRBV3-1 TGTGCCAGCAGCCAAGACCCGACGGATAACTATGGCTACACCTTC CASSQDPTDNYGYTF
few TRBD1 TRBJ1-2 TRBV10-3 TGTGCCATCAGTTCCGGGACAGCTTATGGCTACACCTTC CAISSGTAYGYTF
. . TRBJ1-6 TRBV20-1 TGCAGTGCTAGAGATTCCCGAAGGGGGATAGTTTATAATTCACCCCTCCACTTT CSARDSRRGIVYNSPLHF
. TRBD1 TRBJ2-7 TRBV27 TGTGCCAGCAGTTCTGGGACAGGTGAGATCTCCTACGAGCAGTACTTC CASSSGTGEISYEQYF
. . TRBJ2-7 TRBV5-6 TGTGCCAGCAGCTTAACAACAGGACTTTCCTCCTACGAGCAGTACTTC CASSLTTGLSSYEQYF
. . TRBJ1-1 TRBV4-1 TGCGCCAGCAGCCACGATAGGGGCAAGAACACTGAAGCTTTCTTT CASSHDRGKNTEAFF
few TRBD1 TRBJ1-6 TRBV5-1 TGCGCCAGCAGGCTGGACAGGACGAATTCACCCCTCCACTTT CASRLDRTNSPLHF
. . TRBJ2-6 TRBV6-2/TRBV6-3 TGTGCCAGCACCAACTACCCGGAGCCCTCTGGGGCCAACGTCCTGACTTTC CASTNYPEPSGANVLTF
few TRBD1 TRBJ1-2 TRBV5-1 TGCGCCAGCAGCTATTCCCGGGACAGGGGAAACTATGGCTACACCTTC CASSYSRDRGNYGYTF
few . TRBJ1-1 TRBV7-9 TGTGCCAGCAGTTTCTCACCCGGGCGGACTGAAGCTTTCTTT CASSFSPGRTEAFF
few . TRBJ2-1 TRBV29-1 TGCAGCGTTGAAGAGATGGAGAATGAGCAGTTCTTC CSVEEMENEQFF
few TRBD2 TRBJ2-1 TRBV29-1 TGCAGCGTGCCTGTAGCGGGAAGGCAGTTCTTC CSVPVAGRQFF
. . TRBJ2-1 TRBV10-3 TGTGCCACCGGGACGCAGGACTCCTACGAGCAGTTCTTC CATGTQDSYEQFF
few . TRBJ1-1 TRBV7-9 TGTGCCAGCAGCTTAGGAGACCGGGGTGAAGCTTTCTTT CASSLGDRGEAFF
few . TRBJ2-7 TRBV3-1 TGTGCCAGCAGCTCCGGGACAACCTTATGGGAGCAGTACTTC CASSSGTTLWEQYF
few TRBD1 TRBJ1-2 TRBV6-5 TGTGCCAGCAGTAAGGGACAGGAAACCTATGGCTACACCTTC CASSKGQETYGYTF
. . TRBJ1-1 TRBV9 TGTGCCGGCAGCGTAGAGGCCAGGGGCACTGAAGCTTTCTTT CAGSVEARGTEAFF
. . TRBJ1-2 TRBV6-5 TGTGCCAGCAGTTACTCGTCGTACAGGAGTTCCTATGGCTACACCTTC CASSYSSYRSSYGYTF
. . TRBJ2-7 TRBV12-3/TRBV12-4 TGTGCCAGCAGTCAGACCCTGTACGAGCAGTACTTC CASSQTLYEQYF
. TRBD1 TRBJ1-1 TRBV7-9 TGTGCCAGCAGCTCTAGCCGGGACAGCACCCCTGAAGCTTTCTTT CASSSSRDSTPEAFF
few TRBD2 TRBJ2-1 TRBV4-1 TGCGCCAGCAGCCAAGATGAAAGCGGGAGAGTCAATGAGCAGTTCTTC CASSQDESGRVNEQFF
few . TRBJ2-4 TRBV10-3 TGTGCCATCAGTGAGGTTGGGCAAAACATTCAGTACTTC CAISEVGQNIQYF
. . TRBJ2-2 TRBV24-1 TGTGCCACCAGTGCCTACACCGGGGAGCTGTTTTTT CATSAYTGELFF